This TCR beta chain was profiled in a study of blood T cell repertoires in COVID-19. About the study: The samples span acute and convalescent COVID-19 from the United States, Italy and Spain.

The assay was immunoSEQ multiplex PCR, and TCRdb's table has in-frame clones only and misses some. Among roughly 410,000 clones listed, about nine tenths were seen once. The CDR3 length is 16 residues. Germline CDR1 and CDR2: SGDLS and YYNGEE. Trimming removed 0 bases from V and 3 bases from J, with 14 bases in between. The sequence came from a woman aged 35 to 49 with COVID-19, enrolled during active disease. The chain couples TRBV9 to TRBJ2-3, with unresolved D. The source material was peripheral blood. The CDR3: CASSVVPAGATDTQYF. For the CDR3, the DNA is TGTGCCAGCAGCGTAGTTCCGGCCGGAGCGACAGATACGCAGTATTTT.